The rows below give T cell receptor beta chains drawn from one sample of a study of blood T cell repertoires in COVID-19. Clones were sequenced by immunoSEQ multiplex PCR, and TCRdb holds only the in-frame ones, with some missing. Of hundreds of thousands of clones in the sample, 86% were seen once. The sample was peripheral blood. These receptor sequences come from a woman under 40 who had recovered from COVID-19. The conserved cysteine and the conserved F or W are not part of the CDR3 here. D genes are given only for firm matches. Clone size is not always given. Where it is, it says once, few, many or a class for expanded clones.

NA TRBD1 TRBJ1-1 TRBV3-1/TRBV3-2 ASSRGDRLGAEAF
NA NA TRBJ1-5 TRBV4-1 ASSQGGGGNQPQH
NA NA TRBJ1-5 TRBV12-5 ASVTRTDYSTGH
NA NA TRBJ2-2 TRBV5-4 ASSLVGIRENTGELF
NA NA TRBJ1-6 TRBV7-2 ASSLYPIGSSSYNSPLH
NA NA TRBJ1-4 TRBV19 ASSVTPGQPNEKLF
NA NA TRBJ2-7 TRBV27 ASSVTGTQNYEQY
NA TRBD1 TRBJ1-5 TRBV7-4 ASSPRTGYSNQPQH
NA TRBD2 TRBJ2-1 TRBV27 ASRRVAGDYNEQF
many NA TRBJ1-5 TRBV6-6 ASSLQAGQPQH
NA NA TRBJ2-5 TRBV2 ASASETQY
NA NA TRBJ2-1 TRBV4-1 ASSQGAVGLNEQF
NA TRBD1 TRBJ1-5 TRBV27 ASRSITWDSNQPQH
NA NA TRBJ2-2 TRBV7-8 ASSLGAITGELF
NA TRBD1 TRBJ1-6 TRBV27 ASSLAWDSRNSPLH
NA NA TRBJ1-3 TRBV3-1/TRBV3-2 ASSRSSPTSGNTIY
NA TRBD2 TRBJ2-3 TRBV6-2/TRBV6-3 ASSRGLATSTDTQY
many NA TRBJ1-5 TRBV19 ASMMEAQPQH
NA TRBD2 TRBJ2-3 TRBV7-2 ASSFRGGQGDTQY
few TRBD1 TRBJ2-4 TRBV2 ASIRDRGGLNIQY
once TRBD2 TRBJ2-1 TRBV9 ASSVEAGGPRNEQF
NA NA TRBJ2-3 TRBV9 ASSVDYTSTDTQY
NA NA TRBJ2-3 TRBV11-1 ASSSRWQGNTDTQY
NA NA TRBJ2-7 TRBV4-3 ASSQDSGKSSYEQY
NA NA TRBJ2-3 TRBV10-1 ASIEGHSTDTQY
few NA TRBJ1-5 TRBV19 ASRPREGREQPQH
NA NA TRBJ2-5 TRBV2 ASRVGETQY
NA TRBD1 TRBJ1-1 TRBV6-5 ASRGADRGNTEAF
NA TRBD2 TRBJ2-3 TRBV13 ASSLGGGLPDTQY
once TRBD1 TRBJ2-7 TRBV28 ASSHARTGGYEQY
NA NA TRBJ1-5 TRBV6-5 ASRRTGRFDQPQH
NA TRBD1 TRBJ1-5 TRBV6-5 ASGDRAYNQPQH
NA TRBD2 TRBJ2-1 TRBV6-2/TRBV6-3 ASSYSGVEDEQF
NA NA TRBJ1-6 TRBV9 ASSRGIDNSPLH
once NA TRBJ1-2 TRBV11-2 ASSFDRSYGYT
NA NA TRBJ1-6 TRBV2 ASSADNNSPLH
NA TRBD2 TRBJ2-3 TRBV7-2 ASSSRLAGTDTQY
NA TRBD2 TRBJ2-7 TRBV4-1 ASSQGLWTSGYSYEQY
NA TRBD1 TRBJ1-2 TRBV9 ASSPWTGGFYGYT
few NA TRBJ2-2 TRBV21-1 ASSNRTGVTGELF
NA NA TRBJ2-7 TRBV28 ASNFARNEQY
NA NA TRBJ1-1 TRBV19 ASSMGGNEAF
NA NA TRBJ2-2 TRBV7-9 ASSVAGVEGELF
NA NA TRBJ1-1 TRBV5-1 ASSWGGVSTEAF
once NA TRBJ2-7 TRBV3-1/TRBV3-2 ASSQGQGPYEQY
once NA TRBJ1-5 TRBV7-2 ASSPINQPQH
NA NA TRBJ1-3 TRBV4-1 ASSQEIVGQTRNTIY
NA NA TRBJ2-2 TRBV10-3 AISGGSGNTGELF
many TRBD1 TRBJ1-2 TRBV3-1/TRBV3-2 ASSQLQGNYGYT
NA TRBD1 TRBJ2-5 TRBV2 ASSGGQGRGETQY
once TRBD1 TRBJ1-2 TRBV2 ASSEKQGANNYGYT
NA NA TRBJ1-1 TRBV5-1 ASSLGQAQYEAF
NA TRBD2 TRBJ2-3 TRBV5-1 ASSVIAGGITDTQY
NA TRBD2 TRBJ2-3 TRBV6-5 ASSYSGSGSADTQY